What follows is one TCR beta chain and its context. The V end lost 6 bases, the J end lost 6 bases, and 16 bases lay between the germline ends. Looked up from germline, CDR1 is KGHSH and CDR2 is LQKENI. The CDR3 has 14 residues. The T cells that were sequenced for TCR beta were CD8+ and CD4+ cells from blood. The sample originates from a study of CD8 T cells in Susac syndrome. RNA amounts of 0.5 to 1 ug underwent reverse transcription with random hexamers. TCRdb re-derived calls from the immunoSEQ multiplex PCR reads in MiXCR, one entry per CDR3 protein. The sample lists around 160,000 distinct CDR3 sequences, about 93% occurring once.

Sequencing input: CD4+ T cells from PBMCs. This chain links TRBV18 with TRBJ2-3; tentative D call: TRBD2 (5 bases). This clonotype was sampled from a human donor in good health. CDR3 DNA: TGTGCCAGCTCCCTAGGACTGATTGGGGATACGCAGTATTTT. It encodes CASSLGLIGDTQYF.